These T cell receptor beta chains were read from a single sample in a study of blood T cell repertoires in COVID-19. Produced via immunoSEQ multiplex PCR; TCRdb's table is partial and in-frame only. Of 180,000 or so clones in the sample, about 89% were seen once. Source material: peripheral blood. All receptors come from a man aged 40-55 years with acute or convalescent COVID-19. The CDR3 runs from the conserved cysteine through the conserved F or W. The D gene is left open where the match is weak. Not all rows give a size; the values are once, few, many and, for expanded clones, a class.

D gene	clone size	J gene	V gene	CDR3 protein	CDR3 DNA
NA	NA	TRBJ1-5	TRBV24-1	CATSDAARDNGQPQHF	TGTGCCACCAGTGACGCTGCCCGGGACAACGGCCAGCCCCAGCATTTT
NA	NA	TRBJ2-7	TRBV19	CASSIEGRAYEQYF	TGTGCCAGTAGTATAGAGGGCAGAGCCTACGAGCAGTACTTC
TRBD1	NA	TRBJ1-4	TRBV19	CASSQTGGFEKLFF	TGTGCCAGTAGCCAAACAGGGGGTTTTGAAAAACTGTTTTTT
TRBD1	NA	TRBJ2-6	TRBV24-1	CATSDIDRGAGANVLTF	TGTGCCACCAGTGATATCGACAGGGGGGCTGGGGCCAACGTCCTGACTTTC
TRBD2	NA	TRBJ2-5	TRBV12-3/TRBV12-4	CASSATSGETQYF	TGTGCCAGCAGCGCGACTAGCGGAGAGACCCAGTACTTC
NA	NA	TRBJ1-1	TRBV7-6	CASSQNKNTEAFF	TGTGCCAGCAGCCAAAACAAGAACACTGAAGCTTTCTTT
TRBD1	NA	TRBJ1-4	TRBV11-1	CASTGTGHRNEKLFF	TGTGCCAGCACCGGGACAGGGCACCGGAATGAAAAACTGTTTTTT
NA	once	TRBJ1-1	TRBV29-1	CSVAVRPQGANTEAFF	TGCAGCGTTGCGGTGAGGCCCCAAGGGGCGAACACTGAAGCTTTCTTT
NA	once	TRBJ2-5	TRBV5-1	CASSLDREDGTQYF	TGCGCCAGCAGCTTGGACCGGGAAGATGGGACCCAGTACTTC
NA	NA	TRBJ1-6	TRBV7-2	CASSLDPPGVPLHF	TGTGCCAGCAGCTTAGACCCCCCGGGGGTCCCCCTCCACTTT
NA	NA	TRBJ1-4	TRBV5-1	CASSLMSATNEKLFF	TGCGCCAGCAGTTTGATGAGTGCAACTAATGAAAAACTGTTTTTT
TRBD1	NA	TRBJ1-2	TRBV27	CASSSATGAGYTF	TGTGCCAGCAGTTCTGCGACAGGGGCTGGCTACACCTTC
TRBD2	few	TRBJ2-7	TRBV18	CASSPGLTEQYF	TGTGCCAGCTCACCGGGACTAACCGAGCAGTACTTC
TRBD2	NA	TRBJ2-2	TRBV5-6	CASSLWGGPNTGELFF	TGTGCCAGCAGCTTGTGGGGGGGACCAAACACCGGGGAGCTGTTTTTT
NA	few	TRBJ2-1	TRBV28	CASSPKPRVGNEQFF	TGTGCCAGCAGTCCTAAACCTCGCGTCGGCAATGAGCAGTTCTTC
NA	NA	TRBJ2-2	TRBV5-5	CASSSKNTGELFF	TGTGCCAGCAGCTCAAAAAACACCGGGGAGCTGTTTTTT
NA	once	TRBJ2-7	TRBV4-1	CASSQDNPRLRGTTGSEQYF	TGCGCCAGCAGCCAGGACAACCCCCGACTCCGGGGGACCACCGGGAGCGAGCAGTACTTC
NA	once	TRBJ2-2	TRBV4-2	CASRPGENGELFF	TGTGCCAGCAGGCCAGGGGAGAACGGGGAGCTGTTTTTT
NA	NA	TRBJ2-5	TRBV5-1	CASSLGRGQTQYF	TGCGCCAGCAGCTTGGGACGAGGGCAGACCCAGTACTTC
TRBD1	NA	TRBJ1-2	TRBV7-9	CASSLQGGWGYTF	TGTGCCAGCAGCCTCCAGGGGGGTTGGGGCTACACCTTC
NA	NA	TRBJ2-3	TRBV9	CASSVGDYGGADTQYF	TGTGCCAGCAGCGTAGGGGACTACGGGGGCGCAGATACGCAGTATTTT
NA	few	TRBJ2-3	TRBV30	CASKFGGGGTDTQYF	TGTGCCTCTAAGTTCGGAGGGGGCGGCACAGATACGCAGTATTTT
NA	once	TRBJ1-3	TRBV11-2	CASSSGGAGKGPGNTIYF	TGTGCCAGCAGCTCCGGAGGGGCAGGGAAAGGGCCAGGAAACACCATATATTTT
TRBD2	NA	TRBJ2-7	TRBV2	CASNGLGPSYEQYF	TGTGCCAGCAACGGACTAGGCCCTTCCTACGAGCAGTACTTC
NA	once	TRBJ2-1	TRBV3-1/TRBV3-2	CASSPLTPEWNEQFF	TGTGCCAGCAGCCCGCTGACTCCCGAATGGAATGAGCAGTTCTTC
NA	NA	TRBJ1-2	TRBV5-4	CASSPRQNFNYGYTF	TGTGCCAGCAGCCCCAGACAGAATTTTAACTATGGCTACACCTTC
NA	few	TRBJ1-1	TRBV7-2	CASSGQLYTEAFF	TGTGCCAGCAGCGGACAGTTGTACACTGAAGCTTTCTTT
TRBD2	NA	TRBJ2-3	TRBV6-2/TRBV6-3	CASSLLTSGGTQYF	TGTGCCAGCAGCCTTCTGACTAGCGGGGGAACGCAGTATTTT
TRBD2	NA	TRBJ2-1	TRBV5-6	CASSILAANYNEQFF	TGTGCCAGCAGCATACTAGCGGCGAACTACAATGAGCAGTTCTTC
NA	NA	TRBJ2-3	TRBV28	CASSLDRDTQYF	TGTGCCAGCAGTTTAGACAGGGATACGCAGTATTTT
TRBD1	NA	TRBJ1-1	TRBV5-4	CASSQRLNRGRGEAFF	TGTGCCAGCAGCCAGCGGCTAAACAGGGGGCGCGGGGAAGCTTTCTTT
TRBD2	once	TRBJ2-1	TRBV3-1/TRBV3-2	CASSQGSIFIAGENYEQFF	TGTGCCAGCAGCCAAGGGAGTATTTTTATAGCGGGGGAAAACTATGAGCAGTTCTTC
NA	NA	TRBJ2-3	TRBV11-2	CASSLRGPSTDTQYF	TGTGCCAGCAGCTTAAGGGGCCCTAGCACAGATACGCAGTATTTT
NA	NA	TRBJ2-7	TRBV11-3	CASSLEAGALHEQYF	TGTGCCAGCAGCTTAGAAGCAGGGGCTCTCCACGAGCAGTACTTC
NA	NA	TRBJ1-1	TRBV30	CAWTFEGEAFF	TGTGCCTGGACCTTCGAGGGTGAAGCTTTCTTT
TRBD1	NA	TRBJ1-1	TRBV6-5	CASSQTGMNTEAFF	TGTGCCAGCAGCCAGACAGGGATGAACACTGAAGCTTTCTTT
NA	NA	TRBJ2-1	TRBV7-6	CASSPDSISYNEQFF	TGTGCCAGCAGCCCCGACAGTATCTCCTACAATGAGCAGTTCTTC
TRBD1	once	TRBJ1-5	TRBV12-3/TRBV12-4	CASTRDRDQPQHF	TGTGCCAGCACCAGGGACAGGGATCAGCCCCAGCATTTT
NA	once	TRBJ2-7	TRBV19	CASSIRGKDEQYF	TGTGCCAGTAGTATAAGGGGTAAGGACGAGCAGTACTTC
NA	NA	TRBJ2-3	TRBV30	CAWGEYSTDTQYF	TGTGCCTGGGGAGAATATAGCACAGATACGCAGTATTTT
NA	NA	TRBJ1-2	TRBV29-1	CSHTLGAHGYTF	TGCAGCCACACGTTAGGGGCCCATGGCTACACCTTC
NA	NA	TRBJ1-2	TRBV15	CATSRDGRPGYTF	TGTGCCACCAGCAGAGACGGCAGGCCTGGCTACACCTTC
NA	NA	TRBJ1-6	TRBV4-1	CASSHPQNDNSPLHF	TGCGCCAGCAGCCACCCACAGAATGACAATTCACCCCTCCACTTT
NA	few	TRBJ2-7	TRBV7-6	CASSPQDSSSYEQYF	TGTGCCAGCAGCCCCCAGGACAGTAGCTCCTACGAGCAGTACTTC
NA	NA	TRBJ2-4	TRBV7-2	CASSLDRQKNIQYF	TGTGCCAGCAGCCTAGATAGACAGAAGAACATTCAGTACTTC
NA	NA	TRBJ1-2	TRBV6-1	CASSERMGQHYGYTF	TGTGCCAGCAGTGAAAGGATGGGGCAGCATTATGGCTACACCTTC
NA	NA	TRBJ2-3	TRBV7-9	CASSLTREADTQYF	TGTGCCAGCAGCTTAACCAGGGAGGCAGATACGCAGTATTTT
NA	NA	TRBJ2-5	TRBV10-3	CAISRGKETQYF	TGTGCCATCAGTCGGGGGAAAGAGACCCAGTACTTC
TRBD1	NA	TRBJ2-2	TRBV5-6	CASSVTGVAGELFF	TGTGCCAGCAGCGTGACAGGGGTGGCCGGGGAGCTGTTTTTT
NA	NA	TRBJ2-2	TRBV11-2	CASTRLEVDTGELFF	TGTGCCAGCACCCGATTAGAAGTGGACACCGGGGAGCTGTTTTTT
NA	NA	TRBJ1-2	TRBV28	CASSLTLGTDNGYTF	TGTGCCAGCAGTCTTACCCTGGGGACTGATAATGGCTACACCTTC
TRBD2	NA	TRBJ2-3	TRBV5-1	CASRAGGTDTQYF	TGCGCCAGCCGAGCGGGGGGCACAGATACGCAGTATTTT
NA	NA	TRBJ1-2	TRBV7-2	CASSLNQGTYGYTF	TGTGCCAGCAGCTTAAACCAGGGGACATACGGCTACACCTTC
NA	NA	TRBJ1-3	TRBV5-1	CASSLGDTGNTIYF	TGCGCCAGCAGCTTGGGGGACACCGGAAACACCATATATTTT
TRBD1	NA	TRBJ1-4	TRBV18	CASTGQAGGEKLFF	TGTGCCAGCACCGGACAGGCCGGGGGTGAAAAACTGTTTTTT
NA	NA	TRBJ1-4	TRBV5-1	CASSLARVGEKLFF	TGCGCCAGCAGCTTGGCCAGGGTCGGCGAAAAACTGTTTTTT
TRBD2	NA	TRBJ2-1	TRBV5-5	CASRLAGGIGEQFF	TGTGCCAGCAGACTAGCGGGGGGGATTGGTGAGCAGTTCTTC
NA	NA	TRBJ1-2	TRBV19	CASFTDSGVYGYTF	TGTGCCAGTTTTACGGACTCAGGGGTTTATGGCTACACCTTC
TRBD1	NA	TRBJ1-1	TRBV7-2	CASSSRQGGSAFF	TGTGCCAGCAGCTCACGACAGGGCGGAAGTGCTTTCTTT
NA	NA	TRBJ2-2	TRBV29-1	CSIKRTPLTGELFF	TGCAGCATTAAGCGGACCCCTCTAACCGGGGAGCTGTTTTTT